The sequence of this T cell receptor (beta chain) was determined in a study of T cells in Graves' hyperthyroidism and ophthalmopathy. Findings of the study overall: Most thyroid-expanded clonotypes above 0.001 were also found in blood.

Template material for amplifying TCR beta CDR3 regions consisted of RNA transcripts. The study used the HTBI primer set for a first-round RT-PCR of the TCR CDR3. TCRdb ran MiXCR on the multiplex PCR reads and lists one entry per CDR3 protein. This table has fewer than 450,000 distinct CDR3 sequences, about 15% appearing once. This clonotype showed up just a few times. Its matching antigen is unknown. Trimming removed 0 bases from V and 8 bases from J; junction bases left unmatched: 5. The CDR3 has 15 amino acids. The germline CDR1 and CDR2 sequences are DFQATT and SNEGSKA (reference sequence). Ophthalmopathy in the patients scored at least 3 on Clinical Activity Score and at least 4 on NOSPECS grade, lasting under 3 months. This sample holds PBMCs from approximately 9 ml fresh peripheral blood.

This receptor was taken from a woman aged 55 to 70 with Graves' ophthalmopathy. The chain couples TRBV20-1 to TRBJ2-1; 12 bases match TRBD2. Sequenced input: blood. The CDR3 nucleotides are TGCAGTGCTAGAGATTTCCTAGCGGGAGGGCATGAGCAGTTCTTC. Protein: CSARDFLAGGHEQFF.